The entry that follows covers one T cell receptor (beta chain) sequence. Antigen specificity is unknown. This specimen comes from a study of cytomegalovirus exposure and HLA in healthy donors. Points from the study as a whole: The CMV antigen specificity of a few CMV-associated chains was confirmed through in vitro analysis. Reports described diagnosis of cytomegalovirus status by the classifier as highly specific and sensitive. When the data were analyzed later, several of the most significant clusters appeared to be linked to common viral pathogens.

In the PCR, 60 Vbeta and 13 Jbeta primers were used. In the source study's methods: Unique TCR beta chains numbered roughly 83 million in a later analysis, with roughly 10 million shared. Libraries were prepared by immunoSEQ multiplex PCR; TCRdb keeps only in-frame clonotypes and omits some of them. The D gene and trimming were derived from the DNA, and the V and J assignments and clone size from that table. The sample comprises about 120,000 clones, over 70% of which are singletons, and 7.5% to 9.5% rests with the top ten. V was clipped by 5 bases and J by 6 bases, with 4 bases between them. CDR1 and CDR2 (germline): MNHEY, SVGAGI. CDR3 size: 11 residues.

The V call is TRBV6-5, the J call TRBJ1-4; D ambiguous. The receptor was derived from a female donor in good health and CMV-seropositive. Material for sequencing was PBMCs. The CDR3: CASSVYEKLFF. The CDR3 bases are TGTGCCAGCAGTGTCTATGAAAAACTGTTTTTT.